Following are 13 T cell receptor beta chains from one sample sequenced in a study of CD8+CD57+ T cells in acquired aplastic anemia. Profiling of TCR beta VDJ combinations and CDR3 sequences used genomic DNA as template. TCRdb used MiXCR to reprocess the reads, holding one entry per CDR3 protein. The sample records under 350,000 distinct CDR3 sequences, roughly 61% being singletons. Patients chosen for sequencing had shown CD8+CD57+ cell expansion by flow cytometry. Specimen: sorted CD4+, CD8+, or CD8+CD57+ T cells (not recorded which) from PBMCs. These receptors all come from a human donor with aplastic anemia.

J is TRBJ1-5 and V is TRBV2; no reliable D call. CDR3 length equals 15 residues. From germline, CDR1 is SNHLY and CDR2 FYNNEI. The V end lost 0 bases, the J end lost 4 bases, and 10 bases lay between the germline ends. The CDR3 DNA is TGTGCCAGCAGTGAAGCCTCCGGCCTTAATCAGCCCCAGCATTTT. Residues: CASSEASGLNQPQHF.

This clonotype came up a few times. The chain recombines TRBV20-1 with TRBJ2-7; 9 bases agree with TRBD1. V was clipped by 6 bases and J by 2 bases; unmatched bases: 5. CDR3 length: 13 amino acids. CDR1 is DFQATT, CDR2 SNEGSKA, per germline (reference sequence). The CDR3 sequence: CSAGTGPAYEQYF. CDR3 nucleotides: TGCAGTGCGGGGACAGGGCCAGCCTACGAGCAGTACTTC.

In its sample, this clonotype was seen many times. The rearrangement links TRBV5-1 to TRBJ1-1; D unresolved. The CDR3 is 14 residues long. Trimming shortened V by 3 bases and J by 1 base, and 10 bases separated the two germline ends. Germline loops: CDR1 SGHRS, CDR2 YFSETQ. DNA for the CDR3: TGCGCCAGCAGCTCGGCTAGGCAGAACACTGAAGCTTTCTTT. Translation: CASSSARQNTEAFF.

This chain uses TRBV20-1 with TRBJ2-3; 8 nucleotides line up with TRBD2. The CDR3 length is 13 residues. V gave up 1 base and J gave up 12 bases; unmatched junction bases: 9. Germline lookup yields CDR1 DFQATT and CDR2 SNEGSKA (reference sequence). The CDR3 loop is CSARVPGLEAQYF. As DNA, the CDR3 is TGCAGTGCTAGAGTCCCGGGACTAGAGGCCCAGTATTTT.

The chain is built from TRBV2 and TRBJ1-1; TRBD1 aligns across 9 bases. CDR1 is SNHLY, CDR2 FYNNEI, per germline. This CDR3 is built from 15 residues. V gave up 5 bases and J gave up 4 bases; unmatched junction bases: 8. The CDR3 region has the DNA TGTGCCAGCAGTTCGAACAGGGGGCTGCGCACTGAAGCTTTCTTT. Protein sequence: CASSSNRGLRTEAFF.

The chain has TRBV7-9 and TRBJ2-3; 16 bases are shared with TRBD2. The CDR3 extends over 16 amino acids. The germline gives CDR1 SEHNR, CDR2 FQNEAQ (reference sequence). The trim removed 3 bases at V and 7 bases at J, leaving 4 bases unmatched. Here the CDR3 DNA reads TGTGCCAGCAGCTTTGGGACTAGCGGGAGGGCCAATACGCAGTATTTT. It codes for CASSFGTSGRANTQYF.

A few counts support this clonotype. The chain joins TRBV28 to TRBJ1-5; D is undetermined. This CDR3 is 13 amino acids long. CDR1 is MDHEN and CDR2 is SYDVKM in the germline V gene. V lost 3 bases to trimming and J lost 6 bases, with 9 bases between them. This CDR3 is CASSFRVAQPQHF. CDR3 sequence (DNA): TGTGCCAGCAGTTTTAGGGTGGCTCAGCCCCAGCATTTT.

Here the CDR3 DNA reads TGTGCCGGGAGGACAGGGGGCGATTATTCACCCCTCCACTTT. The encoded protein is CAGRTGGDYSPLHF. J is TRBJ1-6 and V is TRBV2, with 11 positions matching TRBD1. Trimming at V came to 11 bases and at J to 8 bases, leaving 8 bases not matched to a gene. Germline V gives CDR1 SNHLY, CDR2 FYNNEI. The CDR3 is made up of 14 amino acids.

This clonotype was observed at least ten times. The genes are TRBV6-1 and TRBJ1-2; D possibly corresponds to TRBD1 (5 bases). This CDR3 comprises 13 residues. Germline CDR1 MNHNS, CDR2 SASEGT. Trimming took off 2 bases at V and 2 bases at J, with 6 bases between the two ends. In DNA, the CDR3 is TGTGCCAGCAGTGAACAGGGAAACTATGGCTACACCTTC. Protein: CASSEQGNYGYTF.

The rearrangement joins TRBV20-1 to TRBJ2-7; 7 nucleotides match TRBD1. Losses at the gene ends were 3 bases for V and 3 bases for J; bases not matched to a gene: 5. Per the germline V gene, CDR1 is DFQATT and CDR2 is SNEGSKA (reference sequence). This CDR3 region has 13 residues. The CDR3 DNA reads as TGCAGTGCTAGGAGGGGGCAGGGCTACGAGCAGTACTTC. Its translation is CSARRGQGYEQYF.

This clonotype was seen repeatedly, ten times or more. V is TRBV14 and J is TRBJ1-6; D not resolved. V lost 4 bases, J lost 15 bases, and 16 bases lay in between. The CDR3 runs to 13 residues. Germline V lookup: CDR1 SGHDN, CDR2 FVKESK. CDR3 protein: CASSLEAGDSLHF. The DNA of the CDR3 is TGTGCCAGCAGCCTCGAGGCGGGTGATAGCCTCCACTTT.

CDR3 DNA: TGTGCCAGTAGTCTGGGGGGCGCGGACACTGAAGCTTTCTTT. It translates to CASSLGGADTEAFF. The V gene is TRBV19, the J gene TRBJ1-1; possibly TRBD1 for D (6 bases). The CDR3 sequence is 14 residues long. Germline CDR1 and CDR2: LNHDA and SQIVND (reference sequence). V lost 5 bases to trimming and J lost 3 bases, with 13 bases between them.

The J gene is TRBJ2-5, the V gene TRBV20-1; D ambiguous. V dropped 0 bases and J dropped 10 bases, with 6 bases sitting between them. This CDR3 contains 10 residues. CDR1 is DFQATT, CDR2 SNEGSKA, per germline (reference sequence). Written as DNA, the CDR3 is TGCAGTGCTAGAGATTTGAACCAGTACTTC. Translated: CSARDLNQYF.